Below, 9 T cell receptor beta chains from the same sample are listed, as sequenced in a study of Ad26.COV2.S vaccination and SARS-CoV-2 variants. As to treatment: 15 to 20 received Ad26.COV2.S at low or high dose, single or two shots; about 5 received placebo; per-sample allocation not given. Day 63 following the first vaccine or placebo injection was when the samples were taken. Some clones are missing from TCRdb's copy, which holds only in-frame ones; the method was immunoSEQ multiplex PCR. The table has about 450,000 clones, 85% to 90% seen once. Source: peripheral blood, taken in a trial of Ad26.COV2.S vaccine versus placebo. The receptors originated from a person aged 18-65 years who received the Ad26.COV2.S COVID-19 vaccine or a placebo.

The sample holds one count of this clone. The V and J genes are TRBV10-3 and TRBJ2-7; 7 bases match TRBD2. J gave up 6 bases and V 3 bases, and 11 bases lay outside the gene matches. The V gene's germline CDR1 is ENHRY and CDR2 SYGVKD. This CDR3 region has 15 residues. The CDR3 nucleotides read TGTGCCATCAGTGACCTTACGGGACTAAGCCCCGAGCAGTACTTC. Translating gives CAISDLTGLSPEQYF.

This clone came up once. This rearrangement joins TRBV24-1 to TRBJ1-2; no firm D call. The V gene lost 4 bases and the J gene lost 5 bases, with 10 bases spanning the gap. CDR1 and CDR2 from the germline V gene are KGHDR and SFDVKD. The CDR3 is made up of 13 amino acids. CDR3 DNA: TGTGCCACCAGTGACAGTAACTCATATGGCTACACCTTC. Its translation is CATSDSNSYGYTF.

Written as DNA, the CDR3 is TGTGCCAGCAGTGAGCACGGGAGCAACAATGAGCAGTTCTTC. Protein product: CASSEHGSNNEQFF. The rearrangement uses TRBV6-4 and TRBJ2-1; weak D call: TRBD2 (6 bases). The length of the CDR3 is 14 residues. The V end was cut by 3 bases, the J end by 5 bases, with 11 bases between. Germline assignment: CDR1 MRHNA and CDR2 SNTAGT.

This clone was picked up a small number of times. The chain recombines TRBV12-3 or TRBV12-4 with TRBJ2-7, with a possible D match to TRBD1 (5 bases). This CDR3 is 12 amino acids long. V lost 6 bases to trimming and J lost 2 bases, with 8 bases between them. CDR3 region: CASRGRAYEQYF. The CDR3, as DNA: TGTGCCAGCAGGGGGCGCGCCTACGAGCAGTACTTC.

The J gene is TRBJ1-6, the V gene TRBV9; tentative D call: TRBD1 (5 bases). V was shortened by 0 bases and J by 6 bases, with 7 bases between the two germline ends. The CDR3 runs 14 residues. Germline-derived CDR1 and CDR2 are SGDLS and YYNGEE. Here the CDR3 reads CASSVEGTNSPLHF. The CDR3 nucleotides are TGTGCCAGCAGCGTAGAAGGGACTAATTCACCCCTCCACTTT.

The V call is TRBV11-2, the J call TRBJ2-3; 8 positions agree with TRBD1. With 5 bases clipped from V and 5 bases from J, the junction kept 6 bases outside the gene matches. Germline assignment: CDR1 SGHAT and CDR2 FQNNGV. The CDR3 runs to 14 residues. The DNA for the CDR3 is TGTGCCAGCAGCCCTCGGACAGGGAGAGATACGCAGTATTTT. This gives the protein CASSPRTGRDTQYF.

The chain couples TRBV18 to TRBJ2-1, with D maybe TRBD1 (6 bases). Germline CDR1 KGHSH, CDR2 LQKENI. CDR3 length equals 15 residues. Trimming left V 6 bases short and J 2 bases short, with 14 bases between. The CDR3 DNA is TGTGCCAGCTCCCCAGGGGCAGGTACCTACAATGAGCAGTTCTTC. This translates into CASSPGAGTYNEQFF.

The chain joins TRBV28 to TRBJ2-7; 11 bases are a match to TRBD1. Germline CDR1 is MDHEN and CDR2 is SYDVKM. The CDR3 is 15 residues long. Unmatched junction bases numbered 7, after V lost 6 bases and J lost 3 bases. Here the CDR3 DNA reads TGTGCCAGCAGACCTCAGGGGACAGGGGGCTACGAGCAGTACGTC. Protein sequence: CASRPQGTGGYEQYV.

The chain combines TRBV5-4 with TRBJ1-4; possibly TRBD1 for D (5 bases). Trimming stripped 4 bases from V and 5 bases from J, with 12 bases between. This CDR3 has 14 amino acids. Germline CDR1 reads SGHNT; CDR2 reads YYREEE (reference sequence). The CDR3 DNA reads TGTGCCAGCAGCCGGGACGCGAACAATGAAAAACTGTTTTTT. This encodes CASSRDANNEKLFF.